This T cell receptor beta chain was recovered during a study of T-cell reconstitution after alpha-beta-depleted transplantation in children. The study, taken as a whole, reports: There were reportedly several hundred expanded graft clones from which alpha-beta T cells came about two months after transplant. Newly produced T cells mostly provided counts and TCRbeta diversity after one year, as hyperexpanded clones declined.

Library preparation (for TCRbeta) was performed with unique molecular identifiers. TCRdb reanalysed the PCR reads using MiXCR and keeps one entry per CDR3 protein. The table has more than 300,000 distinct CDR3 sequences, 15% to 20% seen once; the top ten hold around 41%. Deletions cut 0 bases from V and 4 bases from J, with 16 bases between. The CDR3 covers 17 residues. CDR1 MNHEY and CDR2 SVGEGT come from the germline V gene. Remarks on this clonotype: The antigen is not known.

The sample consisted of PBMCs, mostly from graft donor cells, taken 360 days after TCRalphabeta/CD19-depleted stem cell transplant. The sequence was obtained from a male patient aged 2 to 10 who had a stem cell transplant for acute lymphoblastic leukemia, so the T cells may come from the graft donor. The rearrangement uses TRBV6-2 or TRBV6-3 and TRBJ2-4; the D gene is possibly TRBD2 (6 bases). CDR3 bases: TGTGCCAGCAGTTACTCCGGGAGTTCCTGGCCAAAAAACATTCAGTACTTC. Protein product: CASSYSGSSWPKNIQYF.